The present TCR beta chain was sequenced within a study of shared clonotypes between healthy human individuals. Study-wide background: CD8 memory received one plate per donor, CD8 naive two, CD4 memory three and CD4 naive three.

At a deep level, the assay was run. Method: immunoSEQ multiplex PCR; TCRdb's copy keeps in-frame clones and lacks some. The top ten clones hold about 0.4% of a sample with some 1.5 million clones, 98% of them seen once. Trimming took off 0 bases at V and 3 bases at J, with 9 bases between the two ends. Germline V gives CDR1 SGHTA, CDR2 FQGNSA. The length of the CDR3 is 15 residues. Researchers partitioned CD4+ cells into CD45RA+ naive and CD45RA-negative memory subsets. This chain connects TRBV7-2 to TRBJ1-3; TRBD1 is a possible D gene (6 bases). Sample: naive CD4+ T cells sorted from blood. As for subset: CD45RA+ positively selected. This clonotype originated in a man aged 25 to 40 in good health. This chain's CDR3 is CASSLARGGGNTIYF. CDR3 nucleotides: TGTGCCAGCAGCTTAGCCCGAGGGGGTGGAAACACCATATATTTT.